This T cell receptor beta chain was observed in a study of blood T cell repertoires in COVID-19. Clones were read by immunoSEQ multiplex PCR, and TCRdb kept only the in-frame ones, dropping some. Among about 140,000 clones listed, approximately 79% were seen once. Trimming took 4 bases from V and 0 from J, leaving 13 bases between them. Germline-derived CDR1 and CDR2 are SGHNT and YYREEE (reference sequence). The CDR3 contains 15 residues. The receptor comes from a woman aged 50 to 65 who had recovered from COVID-19. Sequencing input: PBMCs or T cells enriched from blood (not recorded which). This sequence joins TRBV5-4 and TRBJ1-2; tentatively, D is TRBD1 (6 bases). The CDR3 protein is CASSQDSKSNYGYTF. DNA of the CDR3: TGTGCCAGCAGCCAGGACAGCAAATCTAACTATGGCTACACCTTC.